This entry concerns a single T cell receptor beta chain. Data came from immunoSEQ multiplex PCR; TCRdb stores just in-frame clones and leaves some out. The sample has more than 75,000 clones, roughly 91% seen once. The ends were cut back, 1 base at V and 0 bases at J, with 10 bases in the middle. CDR3 length: 15 residues. The germline V gene encodes CDR1 SGHDN and CDR2 FVKESK. This sample was included in a study of control samples from healthy donors and cancer patients. The sequenced sample consisted of blood. The receptor comes from a man aged 50-60 years in good health. The rearrangement uses TRBV14 and TRBJ2-7, with D possibly matching TRBD1 (6 bases). CDR3 sequence reads: CASSQVDSYSYEQYF. CDR3 nucleotides: TGTGCCAGCAGCCAAGTGGACAGTTACTCCTACGAGCAGTACTTC.